This TCR beta chain is from a study of cytomegalovirus exposure and HLA in healthy donors. General study findings and limits: Per a prior analysis, the majority of TCR beta V segments were productive roughly 87% or roughly 30% of the time. DRB1 had the most TCR associations and HLA-C the fewest, a later analysis found, with rates varying by HLA locus.

The PCR made use of 60 Vbeta and 13 Jbeta primers. The protocol was immunoSEQ multiplex PCR, while the TCRdb copy is restricted to in-frame clones and leaves out a portion. The sample contains more than 150,000 clones, more than 65% of which appear only once. Points on this clone: What it binds is not known.

This clonotype originated in a man aged 45-60 years in good health and CMV-seronegative. The specimen sequenced was PBMCs.

The CDR3 bases are TGCGCCAGCAGTCCGGACAGAGGAAACACCATATATTTT. Protein: CASSPDRGNTIYF. This sequence joins TRBV4-3 and TRBJ1-3; tentatively, D is TRBD1 (6 bases). This CDR3 has 13 residues. Looked up from germline, CDR1 is LGHNA and CDR2 is YSLEER. The V end lost 6 bases, the J end lost 4 bases, and 10 bases lay between the germline ends.